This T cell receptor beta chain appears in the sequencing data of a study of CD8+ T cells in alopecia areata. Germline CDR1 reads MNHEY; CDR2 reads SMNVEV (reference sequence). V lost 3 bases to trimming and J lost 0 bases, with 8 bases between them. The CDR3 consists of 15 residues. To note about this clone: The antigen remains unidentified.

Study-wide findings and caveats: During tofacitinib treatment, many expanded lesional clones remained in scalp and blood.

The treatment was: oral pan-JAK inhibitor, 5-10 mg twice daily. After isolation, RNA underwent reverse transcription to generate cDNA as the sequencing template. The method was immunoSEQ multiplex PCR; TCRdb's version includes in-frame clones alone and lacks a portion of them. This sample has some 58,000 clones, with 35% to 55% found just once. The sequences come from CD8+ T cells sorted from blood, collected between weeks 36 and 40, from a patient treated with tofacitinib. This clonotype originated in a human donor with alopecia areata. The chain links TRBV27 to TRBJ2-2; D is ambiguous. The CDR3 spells CASSFNNPNTGELFF. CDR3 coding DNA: TGTGCCAGCAGTTTTAATAATCCGAACACCGGGGAGCTGTTTTTT.